Shown below are 16 T cell receptor beta chains from a single sample sequenced in a study of blood T cells in healthy people across ages. Next came a second PCR, run for roughly 6 to 11 cycles, which used a sample-barcoded 5' primer along with a J-beta primer mix. TCRdb used MiXCR to reprocess the 5' RACE reads, holding one entry per CDR3 protein. Counted here are 750,000 to 950,000 distinct CDR3 sequences, about 28% occurring once; the ten biggest clones make up roughly 10%. These data were also reused for a study on T cells of mothers and their children.

The sample taken for sequencing was blood. The receptor set was obtained from a woman between 40 and 50 years old in good health.

Of note for this clonotype: At one end the junction does not follow the germline gene, possibly because of a read error. The chain joins TRBV29-1 to TRBJ2-7, with 7 bases lining up with TRBD1. The CDR3 is made up of 12 amino acids. Germline CDR1 SQVTM, CDR2 ANQGSEA. The CDR3 loop is CSVEGQFYGQYF. The CDR3 DNA reads TGCAGCGTTGAGGGACAGTTCTACGGGCAGTACTTC.

This clonotype was observed a few times. The chain is built from TRBV2 and TRBJ2-7; perhaps TRBD1 as D (5 bases). Per the germline V gene, CDR1 is SNHLY and CDR2 is FYNNEI. V was trimmed by 3 bases and J by 0 bases, leaving 12 bases between them. This CDR3 is 15 amino acids long. The CDR3 here is CASSDITGVSYEQYF. In DNA form, the CDR3 reads TGTGCCAGCAGTGATATTACAGGAGTCTCCTACGAGCAGTACTTC.

This clonotype was seen more than once but under ten times. The chain couples TRBV2 to TRBJ2-5; D is unclear. The germline V and J ends were trimmed by 8 bases and 5 bases, with 9 bases remaining between them. CDR1 is SNHLY and CDR2 is FYNNEI in the germline V gene. CDR3 length: 11 amino acids. The CDR3 DNA reads TGTGCCAGCGCCGGTGAGGAGACCCAGTACTTC. Its protein is CASAGEETQYF.

This chain connects TRBV4-1 to TRBJ2-2, with 7 nucleotides matching TRBD1. J was trimmed by 4 bases and V by 0 bases; bases with no gene match: 8. This CDR3 spans 17 amino acids. CDR1 MGHRA and CDR2 YSYEKL come from the germline V gene. CDR3 residues: CASSQEGQGVGTGELFF. Written as DNA, the CDR3 is TGCGCCAGCAGCCAAGAAGGGCAGGGGGTGGGCACCGGGGAGCTGTTTTTT.

The V call is TRBV28, the J call TRBJ1-3, with a weak D call TRBD1 (6 bases). Germline V gene sequence: CDR1 MDHEN, CDR2 SYDVKM. The CDR3 extends over 16 amino acids. Trimming removed 2 bases at V and 7 bases at J, with 18 bases between. CDR3 loop: CASSLNRVRGGNTIYF. The CDR3 DNA reads TGTGCCAGCAGTTTAAACAGGGTCCGGGGAGGGAACACCATATATTTT. The entire variable domain, with the rest obtained from reference TRBV28 and TRBJ1-3, is as follows: DVKVTQSSRYLVKRTGEKVFLECVQDMDHENMFWYRQDPGLGLRLIYFSYDVKMKEKGDIPEGYSVSREKKERFSLILESASTNQTSMYLCASSLNRVRGGNTIYFGEGSWLTVV.

A few counts support this clonotype. The gene calls are TRBV5-1 and TRBJ1-2; D might be TRBD1 (5 bases). The length of the CDR3 is 15 residues. V was shortened by 4 bases and J by 7 bases, with 20 bases between the two germline ends. The germline gives CDR1 SGHRS, CDR2 YFSETQ. This chain's CDR3 is CASSTKPESGGGYTF. The CDR3 DNA reads TGCGCCAGCAGCACAAAGCCTGAGAGTGGGGGTGGCTACACCTTC.

V and J are TRBV5-6 and TRBJ2-3; possible D gene TRBD2, 6 bases. V lost 2 bases to trimming and J lost 2 bases, with 12 bases between them. The CDR3 has 15 residues. Per germline, CDR1 SGHDT and CDR2 YYEEEE. The CDR3 here is CASSFTAGITDTQYF. The DNA of the CDR3 is TGTGCCAGCAGCTTTACGGCGGGGATCACAGATACGCAGTATTTT. Full variable domain (rest looked up from reference TRBV5-6 and TRBJ2-3): DAGVTQSPTHLIKTRGQQVTLRCSPKSGHDTVSWYQQALGQGPQFIFQYYEEEERQRGNFPDRFSGHQFPNYSSELNVNALLLGDSALYLCASSFTAGITDTQYFGPGTRLTVL.

The chain recombines TRBV27 with TRBJ2-2, with D possibly matching TRBD1 (6 bases). The germline V gene encodes CDR1 MNHEY and CDR2 SMNVEV (reference sequence). The V end lost 6 bases, the J end lost 7 bases, and 9 bases lay between the germline ends. This CDR3 is 12 amino acids long. This CDR3 is CASRTGFGELFF. For the CDR3, the DNA is TGTGCCAGCAGAACAGGGTTCGGGGAGCTGTTTTTT.

This clonotype has a handful of counts. The chain recombines TRBV4-1 with TRBJ2-5, with 12 bases aligning to TRBD2. This CDR3 region has 19 residues. Germline V gene lookup returns CDR1 MGHRA and CDR2 YSYEKL. Trimming removed 6 bases from V and 0 bases from J; junction bases left unmatched: 14. The CDR3 region has the DNA TGCGCCAGCAGGCCCCAGGGGCTAGCGGGGGGGAATTACCAAGAGACCCAGTACTTC. Encoded protein: CASRPQGLAGGNYQETQYF.

The chain couples TRBV7-3 to TRBJ2-5; 9 bases line up with TRBD2. The CDR3 has 14 residues. J lost 4 bases, V lost 0 bases, and 0 bases had no gene match. Germline CDR1 and CDR2: SGHTA and FQGTGA. DNA of the CDR3: TGTGCCAGCAGCTTAACAGCGGGGGGAGAGACCCAGTACTTC. Its translation: CASSLTAGGETQYF.

Notes on this clonotype: Given a much more abundant clone one base away, this may be a read error. The V call is TRBV20-1, the J call TRBJ2-5; D not certain. V was clipped by 7 bases and J by 11 bases, with 32 bases between them. In germline, CDR1 is DFQATT, CDR2 SNEGSKA (reference sequence). This CDR3 contains 16 residues. In DNA form, the CDR3 reads TGCAGTGTCAAAATCACGGGCCTTCTTAGAGGCCATGAGCAGTACTTC. Its protein product is CSVKITGLLRGHEQYF.

This chain uses TRBV19 with TRBJ1-3; a possible D gene is TRBD1 (5 bases). Trimming shortened V by 7 bases and J by 3 bases, and 16 bases separated the two germline ends. CDR1 and CDR2 (germline): LNHDA, SQIVND (reference sequence). The length of the CDR3 is 15 residues. This CDR3 reads CASTKRWDRGNTIYF. CDR3 coding DNA: TGTGCCAGTACCAAGAGGTGGGACCGTGGAAACACCATATATTTT.

In its sample, this clonotype was seen many times. This chain uses TRBV29-1 with TRBJ2-7; D possibly corresponds to TRBD2 (5 bases). Germline CDR1 reads SQVTM; CDR2 reads ANQGSEA. The CDR3 length is 13 residues. V was trimmed by 3 bases and J by 1 base, leaving 10 bases between them. CDR3 residues: CSVDDRGSYEQYF. The CDR3 nucleotides are TGCAGCGTTGATGATCGGGGTTCCTACGAGCAGTACTTC.

The chain employs TRBV20-1 and TRBJ2-2; TRBD1 or TRBD2 may be the D gene (6 bases each). The germline gives CDR1 DFQATT, CDR2 SNEGSKA (reference sequence). This CDR3 has 15 residues. Trimming took 5 bases from V and 1 from J, leaving 14 bases between them. DNA for the CDR3: TGCAGTGCTCCAGACGGGGGCGGGAACACCGGGGAGCTGTTTTTT. This sequence encodes CSAPDGGGNTGELFF.

This clonotype appeared a few times. CDR3 protein: CASSPGPTDNEQFF. The CDR3 bases are TGTGCCAGCTCACCAGGTCCGACTGACAATGAGCAGTTCTTC. J is TRBJ2-1 and V is TRBV18; D remains ambiguous. The CDR3 runs to 14 residues. From germline, CDR1 is KGHSH and CDR2 LQKENI. Trimming left V 2 bases short and J 5 bases short, with 10 bases between.

In its sample, this clonotype was seen a few times. A read error may explain this, as a much larger clone is one base away. The chain carries TRBV29-1 and TRBJ2-3; unclear D gene. V was pared by 4 bases and J by 2 bases, with 4 bases between. The V gene's germline CDR1 is SQVTM and CDR2 ANQGSEA. CDR3 size: 11 residues. The CDR3: CSVVLTDTQYF. The DNA for the CDR3 is TGCAGCGTTGTTCTCACAGATACGCAGTATTTT.